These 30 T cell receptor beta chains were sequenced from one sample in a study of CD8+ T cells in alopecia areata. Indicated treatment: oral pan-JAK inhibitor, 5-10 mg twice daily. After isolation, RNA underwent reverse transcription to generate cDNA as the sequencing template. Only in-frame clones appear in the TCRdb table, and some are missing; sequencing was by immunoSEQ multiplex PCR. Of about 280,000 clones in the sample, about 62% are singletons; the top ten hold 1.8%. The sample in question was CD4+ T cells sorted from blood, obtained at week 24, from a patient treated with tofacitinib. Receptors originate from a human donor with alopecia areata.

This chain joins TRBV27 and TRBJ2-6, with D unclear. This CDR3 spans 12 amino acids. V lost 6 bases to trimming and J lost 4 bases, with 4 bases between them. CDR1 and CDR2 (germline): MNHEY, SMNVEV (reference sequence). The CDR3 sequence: CASRSGANVLTF. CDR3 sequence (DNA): TGTGCCAGCAGGTCGGGGGCCAACGTCCTGACTTTC.

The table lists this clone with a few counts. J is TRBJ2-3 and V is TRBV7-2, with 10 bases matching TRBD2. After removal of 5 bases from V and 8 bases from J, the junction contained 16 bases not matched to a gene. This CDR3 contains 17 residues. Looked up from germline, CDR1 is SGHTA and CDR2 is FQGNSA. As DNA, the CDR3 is TGTGCCAGCAGCACAAATAGCGGGGGGTCCCGTCTCGGTACGCAGTATTTT. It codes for CASSTNSGGSRLGTQYF.

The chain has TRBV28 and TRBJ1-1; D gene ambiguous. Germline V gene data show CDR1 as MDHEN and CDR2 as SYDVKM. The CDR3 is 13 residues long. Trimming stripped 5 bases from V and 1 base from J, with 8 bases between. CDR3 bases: TGTGCCAGCAGTGTCCAGACGAACACTGAAGCTTTCTTT. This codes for CASSVQTNTEAFF.

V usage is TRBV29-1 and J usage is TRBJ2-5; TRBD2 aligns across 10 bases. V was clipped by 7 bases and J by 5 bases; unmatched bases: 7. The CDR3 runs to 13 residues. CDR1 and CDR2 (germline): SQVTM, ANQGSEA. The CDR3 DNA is TGCAGCGGCGGACTAGCGGAGGGGGAGACCCAGTACTTC. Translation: CSGGLAEGETQYF.

The CDR3 loop reads CASSADRRDIQYF. CDR3 DNA: TGTGCCAGCAGCGCCGATCGGAGGGACATTCAGTACTTC. V and J are TRBV9 and TRBJ2-4; a weak D match, TRBD2 (6 bases). The CDR3 totals 13 residues. Between the trimmed V and J ends, which lost 3 bases and 8 bases, there was a span of 12 bases. The V gene's germline CDR1 is SGDLS and CDR2 YYNGEE.

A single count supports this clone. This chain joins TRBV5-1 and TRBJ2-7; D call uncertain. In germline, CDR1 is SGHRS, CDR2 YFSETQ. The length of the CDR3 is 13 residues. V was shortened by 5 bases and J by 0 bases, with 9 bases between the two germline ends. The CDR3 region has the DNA TGCGCCAGCAGTAAGGAGAGCTCCTACGAGCAGTACTTC. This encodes CASSKESSYEQYF.

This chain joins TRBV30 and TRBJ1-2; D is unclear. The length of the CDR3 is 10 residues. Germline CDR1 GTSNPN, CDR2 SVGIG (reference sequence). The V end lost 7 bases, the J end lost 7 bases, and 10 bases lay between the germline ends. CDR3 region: CASWAGGYTF. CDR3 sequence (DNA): TGTGCCTCTTGGGCAGGTGGCTACACCTTC.

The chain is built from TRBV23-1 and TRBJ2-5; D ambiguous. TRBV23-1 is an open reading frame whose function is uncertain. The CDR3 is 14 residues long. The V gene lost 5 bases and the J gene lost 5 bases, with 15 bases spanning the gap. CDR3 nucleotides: TGCGCCAGCAGTGCTGGGTTGGCGGAGGAGACCCAGTACTTC. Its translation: CASSAGLAEETQYF.

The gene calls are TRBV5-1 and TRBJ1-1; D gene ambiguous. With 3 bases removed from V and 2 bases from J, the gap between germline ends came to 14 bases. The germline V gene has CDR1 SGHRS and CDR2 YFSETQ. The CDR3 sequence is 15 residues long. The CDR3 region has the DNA TGCGCCAGCAGCTCCGGTGGGGTTGAAAACACTGAAGCTTTCTTT. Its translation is CASSSGGVENTEAFF.

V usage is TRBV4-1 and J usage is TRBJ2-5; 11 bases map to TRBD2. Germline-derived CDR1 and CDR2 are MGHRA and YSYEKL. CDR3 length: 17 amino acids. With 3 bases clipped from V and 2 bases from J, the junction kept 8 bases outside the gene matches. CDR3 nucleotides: TGCGCCAGCAGCCAGGGCGAGGGACTAGCGGCTCAAGAGACCCAGTACTTC. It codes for CASSQGEGLAAQETQYF.

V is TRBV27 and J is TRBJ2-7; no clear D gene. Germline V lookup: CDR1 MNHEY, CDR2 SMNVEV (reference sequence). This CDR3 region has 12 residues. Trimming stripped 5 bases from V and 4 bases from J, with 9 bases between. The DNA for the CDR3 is TGTGCCAGCAGTGCGGTGGGGTACGAGCAGTACTTC. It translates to CASSAVGYEQYF.

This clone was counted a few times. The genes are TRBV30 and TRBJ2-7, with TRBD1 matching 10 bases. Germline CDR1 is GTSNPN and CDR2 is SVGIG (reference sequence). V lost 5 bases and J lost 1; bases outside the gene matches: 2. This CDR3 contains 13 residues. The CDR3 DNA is TGTGCCTGGGACAGGGGGCGATCCTACGAGCAGTACTTC. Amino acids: CAWDRGRSYEQYF.

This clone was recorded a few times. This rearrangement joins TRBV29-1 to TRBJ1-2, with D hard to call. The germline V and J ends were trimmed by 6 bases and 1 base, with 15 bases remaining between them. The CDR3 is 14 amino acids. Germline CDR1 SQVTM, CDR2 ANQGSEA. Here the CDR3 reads CSVAPKYLNYGYTF. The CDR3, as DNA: TGCAGCGTCGCCCCCAAATACCTTAACTATGGCTACACCTTC.

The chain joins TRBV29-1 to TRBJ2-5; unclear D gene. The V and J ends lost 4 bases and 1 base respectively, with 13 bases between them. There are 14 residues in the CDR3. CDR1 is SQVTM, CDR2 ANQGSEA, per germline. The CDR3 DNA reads TGCAGCGTTGGAGCGCGGCGAGGCCAAGAGACCCAGTACTTC. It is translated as CSVGARRGQETQYF.

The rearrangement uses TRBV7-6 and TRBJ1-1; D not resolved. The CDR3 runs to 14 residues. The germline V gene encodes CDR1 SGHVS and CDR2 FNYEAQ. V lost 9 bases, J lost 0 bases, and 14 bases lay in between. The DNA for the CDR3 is TGTGCCAGTCAATCAGGACCGTTGAACACTGAAGCTTTCTTT. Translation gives CASQSGPLNTEAFF. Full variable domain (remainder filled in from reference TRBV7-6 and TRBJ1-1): GAGVSQSPRYKVTKRGQDVALRCDPISGHVSLYWYRQALGQGPEFLTYFNYEAQQDKSGLPNDRFSAERPEGSISTLTIQRTEQRDSAMYRCASQSGPLNTEAFFGQGTRLTVV.

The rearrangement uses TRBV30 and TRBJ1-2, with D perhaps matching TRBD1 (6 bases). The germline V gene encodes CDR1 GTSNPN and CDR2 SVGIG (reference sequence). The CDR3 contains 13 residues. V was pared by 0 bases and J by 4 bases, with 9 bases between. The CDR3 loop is CAWSVVRGYGYTF. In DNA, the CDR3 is TGTGCCTGGAGTGTAGTCAGGGGCTATGGCTACACCTTC. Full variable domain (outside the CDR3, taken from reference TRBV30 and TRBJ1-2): SQTIHQWPATLVQPVGSPLSLECTVEGTSNPNLYWYRQAAGRGLQLLFYSVGIGQISSEVPQNLSASRPQDRQFILSSKKLLLSDSGFYLCAWSVVRGYGYTFGSGTRLTVV.

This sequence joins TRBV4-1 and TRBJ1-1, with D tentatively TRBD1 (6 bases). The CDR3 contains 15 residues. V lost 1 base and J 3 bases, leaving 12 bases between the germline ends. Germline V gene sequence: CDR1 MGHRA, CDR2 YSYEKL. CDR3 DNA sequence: TGCGCCAGCAGCCAAGGTCGCAGGGGCTACACTGAAGCTTTCTTT. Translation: CASSQGRRGYTEAFF.

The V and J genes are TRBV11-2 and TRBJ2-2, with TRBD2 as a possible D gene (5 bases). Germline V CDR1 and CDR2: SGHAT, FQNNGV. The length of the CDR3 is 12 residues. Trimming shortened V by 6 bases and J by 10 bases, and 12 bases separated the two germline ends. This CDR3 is CASRRTALELFF. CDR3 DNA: TGTGCCAGCAGGAGGACTGCGTTGGAGCTGTTTTTT.

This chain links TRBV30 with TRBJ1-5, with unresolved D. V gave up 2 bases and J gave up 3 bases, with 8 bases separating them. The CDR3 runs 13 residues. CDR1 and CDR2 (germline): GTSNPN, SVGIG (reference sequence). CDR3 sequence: CAWSLGVNQPQHF. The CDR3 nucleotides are TGTGCCTGGAGTCTCGGGGTCAATCAGCCCCAGCATTTT.

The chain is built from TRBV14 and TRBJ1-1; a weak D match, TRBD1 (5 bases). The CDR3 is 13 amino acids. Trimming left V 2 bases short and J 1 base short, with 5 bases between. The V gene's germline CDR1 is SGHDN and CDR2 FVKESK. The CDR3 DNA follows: TGTGCCAGCAGCCAAACAGGGAACACTGAAGCTTTCTTT. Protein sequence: CASSQTGNTEAFF.

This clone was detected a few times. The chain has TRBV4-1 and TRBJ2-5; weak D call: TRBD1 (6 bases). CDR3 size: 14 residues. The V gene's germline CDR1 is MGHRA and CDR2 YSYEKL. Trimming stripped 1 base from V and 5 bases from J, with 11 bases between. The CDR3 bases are TGCGCCAGCAGCCAAGTCGCTCAGGGGGAGACCCAGTACTTC. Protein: CASSQVAQGETQYF.

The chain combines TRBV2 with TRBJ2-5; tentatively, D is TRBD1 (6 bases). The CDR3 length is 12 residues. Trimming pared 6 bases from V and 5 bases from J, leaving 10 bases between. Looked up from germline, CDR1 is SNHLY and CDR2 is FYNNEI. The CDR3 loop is CASRGDRETQYF. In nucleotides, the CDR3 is TGTGCCAGCAGGGGTGACAGGGAGACCCAGTACTTC.

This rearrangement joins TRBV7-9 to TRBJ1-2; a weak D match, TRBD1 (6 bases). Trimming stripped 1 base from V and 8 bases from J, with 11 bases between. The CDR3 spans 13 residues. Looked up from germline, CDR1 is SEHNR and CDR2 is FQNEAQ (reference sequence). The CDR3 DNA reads TGTGCCAGCAGCTTAGACCCACAGGGCGGCTACACCTTC. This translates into CASSLDPQGGYTF.

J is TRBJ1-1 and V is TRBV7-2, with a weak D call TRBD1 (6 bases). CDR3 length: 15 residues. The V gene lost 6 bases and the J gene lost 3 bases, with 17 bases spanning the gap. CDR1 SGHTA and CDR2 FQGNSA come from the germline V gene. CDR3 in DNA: TGTGCCAGCAGTTTCCCCCGGGGGGCGGACACTGAAGCTTTCTTT. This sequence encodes CASSFPRGADTEAFF. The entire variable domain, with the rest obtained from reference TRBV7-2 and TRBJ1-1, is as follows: GAGVSQSPSNKVTEKGKDVELRCDPISGHTALYWYRQSLGQGLEFLIYFQGNSAPDKSGLPSDRFSAERTGGSVSTLTIQRTQQEDSAVYLCASSFPRGADTEAFFGQGTRLTVV.

DNA of the CDR3: TGTGCCAGCAGCCTGGGGAGCGGGGCCAACGTCCTGACTTTC. Its protein is CASSLGSGANVLTF. The genes are TRBV14 and TRBJ2-6, with a weak D call TRBD2 (5 bases). There are 14 residues in the CDR3. V dropped 4 bases and J dropped 4 bases, with 8 bases sitting between them. CDR1 and CDR2 from the germline V gene are SGHDN and FVKESK. The whole variable domain, filled in from reference TRBV14 and TRBJ2-6, reads EAGVTQFPSHSVIEKGQTVTLRCDPISGHDNLYWYRRVMGKEIKFLLHFVKESKQDESGMPNNRFLAERTGGTYSTLKVQPAELEDSGVYFCASSLGSGANVLTFGAGSRLTVL.

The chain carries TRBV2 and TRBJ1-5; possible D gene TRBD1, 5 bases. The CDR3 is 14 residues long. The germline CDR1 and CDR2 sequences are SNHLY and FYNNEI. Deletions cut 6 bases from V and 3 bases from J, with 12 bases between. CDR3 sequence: CASSRDRNNQPQHF. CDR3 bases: TGTGCCAGCAGCAGGGACCGAAACAATCAGCCCCAGCATTTT.

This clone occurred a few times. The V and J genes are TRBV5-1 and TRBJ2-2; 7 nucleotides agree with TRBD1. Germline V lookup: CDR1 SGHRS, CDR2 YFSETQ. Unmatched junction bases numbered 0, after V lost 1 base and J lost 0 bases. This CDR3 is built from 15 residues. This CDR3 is CASSLTGANTGELFF. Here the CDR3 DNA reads TGCGCCAGCAGCTTGACAGGGGCGAACACCGGGGAGCTGTTTTTT.

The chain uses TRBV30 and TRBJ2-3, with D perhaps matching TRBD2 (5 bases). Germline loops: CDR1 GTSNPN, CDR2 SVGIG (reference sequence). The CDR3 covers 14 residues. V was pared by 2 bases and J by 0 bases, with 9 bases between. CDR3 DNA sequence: TGTGCCTGGAGTTCCCGGAGGAGCACAGATACGCAGTATTTT. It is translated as CAWSSRRSTDTQYF. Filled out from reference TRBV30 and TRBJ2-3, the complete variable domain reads SQTIHQWPATLVQPVGSPLSLECTVEGTSNPNLYWYRQAAGRGLQLLFYSVGIGQISSEVPQNLSASRPQDRQFILSSKKLLLSDSGFYLCAWSSRRSTDTQYFGPGTRLTVL.

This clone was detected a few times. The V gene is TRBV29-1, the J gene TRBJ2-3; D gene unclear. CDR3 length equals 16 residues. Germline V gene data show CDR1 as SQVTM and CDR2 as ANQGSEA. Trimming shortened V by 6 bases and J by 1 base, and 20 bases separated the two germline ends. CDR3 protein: CSVAVVEAVRTDTQYF. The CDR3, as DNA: TGCAGCGTCGCGGTTGTCGAGGCAGTCCGCACAGATACGCAGTATTTT.

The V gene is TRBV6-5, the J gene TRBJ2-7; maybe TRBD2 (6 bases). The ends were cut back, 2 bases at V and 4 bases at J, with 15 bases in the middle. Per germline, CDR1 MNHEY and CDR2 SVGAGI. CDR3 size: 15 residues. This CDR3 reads CASSYRNGAGYEQYF. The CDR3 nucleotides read TGTGCCAGCAGTTACCGTAACGGTGCGGGGTACGAGCAGTACTTC.